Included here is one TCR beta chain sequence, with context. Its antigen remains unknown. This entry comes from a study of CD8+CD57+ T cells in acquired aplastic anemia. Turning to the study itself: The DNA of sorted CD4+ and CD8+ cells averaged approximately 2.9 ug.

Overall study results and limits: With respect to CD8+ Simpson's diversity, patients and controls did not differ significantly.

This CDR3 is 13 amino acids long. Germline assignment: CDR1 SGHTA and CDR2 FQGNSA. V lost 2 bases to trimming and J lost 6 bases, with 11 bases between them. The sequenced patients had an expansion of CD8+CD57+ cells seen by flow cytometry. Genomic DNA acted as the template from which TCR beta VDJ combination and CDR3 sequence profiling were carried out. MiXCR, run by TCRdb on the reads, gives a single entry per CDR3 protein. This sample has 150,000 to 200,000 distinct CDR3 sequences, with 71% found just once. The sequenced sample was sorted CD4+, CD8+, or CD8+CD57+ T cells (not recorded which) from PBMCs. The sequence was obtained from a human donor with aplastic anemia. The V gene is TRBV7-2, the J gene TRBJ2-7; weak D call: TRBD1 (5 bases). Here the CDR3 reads CASSLQGTGEQYF. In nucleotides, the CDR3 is TGTGCCAGCAGCTTACAGGGCACAGGCGAGCAGTACTTC.